Each of the 26 T cell receptor beta chains below was sequenced from the same sample in a study of cytomegalovirus exposure and HLA in healthy donors (dated by TCRdb to about 2017). Library preparation used the immunoSEQ multiplex PCR assay. A mixture of 60 forward primers for TCR Vbeta segments and 13 reverse primers for TCR Jbeta segments was used in the multiplex PCR. TCRdb re-hosts the immuneACCESS table, in-frame sequences only. Its copies lack some clones; in the studies checked, an unresolved V gene accounts for under half of them, and the cause for the rest is not known. A total of 200,000 to 250,000 clones appear in this sample, 70% to 80% of them only once. The top ten hold roughly 3% of the sample. The sequencing sample was made of PBMCs. These receptors were obtained from a woman aged 25 to 39 in good health and CMV-seronegative.

The gene calls are TRBV29-1 and TRBJ2-7, with 8 bases identical to TRBD1. CDR1 and CDR2 (germline): SQVTM, ANQGSEA. This CDR3 comprises 13 residues. V dropped 4 bases and J dropped 3; count of bases not matched to a gene: 5. As DNA, the CDR3 is TGCAGCGTTGCGGCGGACAGGGTCTACGAGCAGTACTTC. The encoded protein is CSVAADRVYEQYF.

The J gene is TRBJ1-2, the V gene TRBV30; a possible D gene is TRBD1 (5 bases). V gave up 0 bases and J gave up 4 bases, with 15 bases separating them. Germline lookup yields CDR1 GTSNPN and CDR2 SVGIG (reference sequence). CDR3 length: 15 residues. Here the CDR3 DNA reads TGTGCCTGGAGTGTAGGGGAGGGGCACCTCTATGGCTACACCTTC. As protein: CAWSVGEGHLYGYTF.

The rearrangement joins TRBV2 to TRBJ2-5, with D hard to call. The CDR3 totals 12 residues. Trimming cost V 5 bases and J 6 bases, with 10 bases left between them. Germline-derived CDR1 and CDR2 are SNHLY and FYNNEI. The CDR3 loop reads CASSTDWQTQYF. CDR3 in DNA: TGTGCCAGCAGTACCGATTGGCAGACCCAGTACTTC. Using reference TRBV2 and TRBJ2-5 for the parts outside the CDR3, the full variable domain is EPEVTQTPSHQVTQMGQEVILRCVPISNHLYFYWYRQILGQKVEFLVSFYNNEISEKSEIFDDQFSVERPDGSNFTLKIRSTKLEDSAMYFCASSTDWQTQYFGPGTRLLVL.

The chain joins TRBV27 to TRBJ1-1; the D is unclear. V lost 0 bases, J lost 5 bases, and 7 bases lay in between. Looked up from germline, CDR1 is MNHEY and CDR2 is SMNVEV (reference sequence). The CDR3 covers 13 residues. The CDR3 protein is CASSLSQMTEAFF. The CDR3 coding sequence is TGTGCCAGCAGTTTATCCCAGATGACTGAAGCTTTCTTT.

This chain connects TRBV4-1 to TRBJ2-5; D perhaps matches TRBD2 (5 bases). Trimming stripped 5 bases from V and 5 bases from J, with 12 bases between. Germline CDR1 is MGHRA and CDR2 is YSYEKL. This CDR3 spans 13 amino acids. CDR3: CASSWSGEETQYF. CDR3 DNA sequence: TGCGCCAGCAGCTGGAGTGGGGAGGAGACCCAGTACTTC.

The chain combines TRBV4-2 with TRBJ1-4; D not certain. The CDR3 extends over 16 amino acids. From germline, CDR1 is LGHNA and CDR2 YNFKEQ. Trimming stripped 1 base from V and 7 bases from J, with 16 bases between. CDR3: CASSQAQERPFEKLFF. The CDR3 coding sequence is TGTGCCAGCAGCCAAGCCCAAGAGCGGCCCTTTGAAAAACTGTTTTTT.

The genes are TRBV16 and TRBJ1-1, with a possible D match to TRBD1 (6 bases). CDR3 length: 16 amino acids. Trimming shortened V by 4 bases and J by 0 bases, and 15 bases separated the two germline ends. CDR1 KGHSY and CDR2 FQNENV come from the germline V gene. The CDR3 coding sequence is TGTGCCAGCAGCCGGGGATGGGGGCAGATGAACACTGAAGCTTTCTTT. It specifies CASSRGWGQMNTEAFF. Using reference TRBV16 and TRBJ1-1 for the parts outside the CDR3, the full variable domain is GEEVAQTPKHLVRGEGQKAKLYCAPIKGHSYVFWYQQVLKNEFKFLISFQNENVFDETGMPKERFSAKCLPNSPCSLEIQATKLEDSAVYFCASSRGWGQMNTEAFFGQGTRLTVV.

The rearrangement uses TRBV5-1 and TRBJ2-3; a possible D gene is TRBD1 (5 bases). Germline loops: CDR1 SGHRS, CDR2 YFSETQ. Trimming removed 1 base at V and 2 bases at J, with 8 bases between. The length of the CDR3 is 14 residues. The CDR3 sequence is CASSLRGPTDTQYF. The CDR3 nucleotides are TGCGCCAGCAGCTTGAGGGGCCCCACAGATACGCAGTATTTT.

The rearrangement uses TRBV27 and TRBJ2-7; the match to TRBD2 covers 7 bases. This CDR3 has 16 residues. Losses at the gene ends were 6 bases for V and 1 base for J; bases not matched to a gene: 12. Germline CDR1 and CDR2: MNHEY and SMNVEV (reference sequence). DNA of the CDR3: TGTGCCAGCAGCCTCCTTGAAAGCGGGGTGTCCTACGAGCAGTACTTC. Encoded protein: CASSLLESGVSYEQYF.

CDR3: CASTPRGLSTDTQYF. CDR3 DNA sequence: TGTGCCAGCACCCCTCGGGGACTAAGCACAGATACGCAGTATTTT. The J gene is TRBJ2-3, the V gene TRBV7-9, with 7 positions matching TRBD2. Germline loops: CDR1 SEHNR, CDR2 FQNEAQ (reference sequence). V shed 7 bases, J shed 0 bases, and the junction held 7 bases outside the gene matches. The CDR3 is 15 residues long.

The gene calls are TRBV6-1 and TRBJ2-7, with D hard to call. The V gene's germline CDR1 is MNHNS and CDR2 SASEGT. This CDR3 has 12 residues. The CDR3 region has the DNA TGTGTAGTTTGGCAGGAACGATACGAGCAGTACTTC. Translated: CVVWQERYEQYF.

This chain joins TRBV7-2 and TRBJ2-7; D gene uncertain. CDR3 size: 13 residues. Germline assignment: CDR1 SGHTA and CDR2 FQGNSA. Trimming pared 1 base from V and 3 bases from J, leaving 7 bases between. The DNA for the CDR3 is TGTGCCAGCAGCTTAGGCCAGGTCTACGAGCAGTACTTC. It is translated as CASSLGQVYEQYF.

J is TRBJ2-1 and V is TRBV7-9; 10 bases agree with TRBD2. V was pared by 5 bases and J by 0 bases, with 4 bases of the junction left unmatched. CDR1 and CDR2 (germline): SEHNR, FQNEAQ (reference sequence). The CDR3 covers 16 residues. The CDR3, as DNA: TGTGCCAGCAGCGGACTAGCGGAGAGCTCCTACAATGAGCAGTTCTTC. It yields the protein CASSGLAESSYNEQFF.

This clone was counted only a few times. This chain connects TRBV7-2 to TRBJ1-3; the D is unclear. The CDR3 extends over 15 amino acids. Trimming removed 3 bases from V and 0 bases from J, with 9 bases in between. The V gene's germline CDR1 is SGHTA and CDR2 FQGNSA. The CDR3 nucleotides read TGTGCCAGCAGCTTTCCCGGGAACTCTGGAAACACCATATATTTT. This gives the protein CASSFPGNSGNTIYF.

The chain uses TRBV9 and TRBJ2-3; D is unclear. This CDR3 contains 14 residues. The germline V gene has CDR1 SGDLS and CDR2 YYNGEE. V gave up 4 bases and J gave up 6 bases, with 15 bases separating them. In nucleotides, the CDR3 is TGTGCCAGCAGCCCTCACCCGGTATTGGATACGCAGTATTTT. Its translation: CASSPHPVLDTQYF.

The rearrangement uses TRBV27 and TRBJ1-6, with D possibly being TRBD1 (6 bases). This CDR3 has 14 amino acids. Germline CDR1 is MNHEY and CDR2 is SMNVEV (reference sequence). V gave up 5 bases and J gave up 6 bases, with 11 bases separating them. This chain's CDR3 is CASSQGLGNSPLHF. CDR3 sequence (DNA): TGTGCCAGCAGTCAGGGGCTAGGTAATTCACCCCTCCACTTT.

The CDR3 loop is CASSLAANQPQHF. The CDR3 DNA reads as TGTGCCAGCAGCTTGGCCGCAAATCAGCCCCAGCATTTT. This chain uses TRBV7-7 with TRBJ1-5; D is undetermined. Germline V gene sequence: CDR1 SSHAT, CDR2 FNYEAQ (reference sequence). V was cut by 3 bases and J by 4 bases, with 7 bases left in between. This CDR3 has 13 amino acids.

CDR3 DNA: TGTGCCAGCAGCTCCACGACAGGAGCCCTGTATGGCTACACCTTC. Its protein is CASSSTTGALYGYTF. The rearrangement uses TRBV11-2 and TRBJ1-2; a weak D match, TRBD1 (6 bases). V was clipped by 4 bases and J by 5 bases, with 17 bases between them. Germline V gives CDR1 SGHAT, CDR2 FQNNGV. CDR3 size: 15 residues.

The rearrangement uses TRBV7-2 and TRBJ2-7, with 9 bases fitting TRBD1. Germline V lookup: CDR1 SGHTA, CDR2 FQGNSA. Losses at the gene ends were 6 bases for V and 5 bases for J; bases not matched to a gene: 8. The CDR3 is made up of 14 amino acids. CDR3 in DNA: TGTGCCAGCAGTCAAACAGGGGGCTGGAACGAGCAGTACTTC. Translating gives CASSQTGGWNEQYF. Using reference TRBV7-2 and TRBJ2-7 for the parts outside the CDR3, the full variable domain is GAGVSQSPSNKVTEKGKDVELRCDPISGHTALYWYRQSLGQGLEFLIYFQGNSAPDKSGLPSDRFSAERTGGSVSTLTIQRTQQEDSAVYLCASSQTGGWNEQYFGPGTRLTVT.

This chain connects TRBV7-9 to TRBJ1-2; a possible D gene is TRBD1 (6 bases). With 5 bases removed from V and 1 base from J, the gap between germline ends came to 17 bases. This CDR3 comprises 16 residues. Germline V lookup: CDR1 SEHNR, CDR2 FQNEAQ (reference sequence). Here the CDR3 DNA reads TGTGCCAGCAGCACAGCCGGGACACTGTATAACTATGGCTACACCTTC. This encodes CASSTAGTLYNYGYTF.

V usage is TRBV20-1 and J usage is TRBJ1-1, with a weak D call TRBD1 (5 bases). This CDR3 is built from 11 residues. V was trimmed by 6 bases and J by 8 bases, leaving 13 bases between them. Germline V lookup: CDR1 DFQATT, CDR2 SNEGSKA (reference sequence). CDR3 amino acids: CSADTTVEAFF. Here the CDR3 DNA reads TGCAGTGCAGATACGACAGTCGAAGCTTTCTTT.

The chain uses TRBV5-4 and TRBJ2-7; TRBD2 agrees at 10 bases. This CDR3 is 16 amino acids long. J was trimmed by 7 bases and V by 2 bases; bases with no gene match: 12. Germline CDR1 reads SGHNT; CDR2 reads YYREEE (reference sequence). The CDR3 sequence: CASSFLAGAPPGEQYF. CDR3 nucleotide sequence: TGTGCCAGCAGCTTTCTAGCGGGGGCCCCCCCCGGGGAGCAGTACTTC.

The chain couples TRBV27 to TRBJ1-2; D may be TRBD1 (6 bases). Trimming pared 0 bases from V and 8 bases from J, leaving 13 bases between. This CDR3 has 14 amino acids. The germline V gene encodes CDR1 MNHEY and CDR2 SMNVEV (reference sequence). In DNA form, the CDR3 reads TGTGCCAGCAGTTTATCGTCCCAGGGGTACGGCTACACCTTC. Its protein product is CASSLSSQGYGYTF.

This clone has more than one count but fewer than ten. The rearrangement links TRBV28 to TRBJ2-1; 10 bases match TRBD2. This CDR3 is built from 15 residues. The germline V gene has CDR1 MDHEN and CDR2 SYDVKM. V gave up 2 bases and J gave up 7 bases; unmatched junction bases: 5. DNA of the CDR3: TGTGCCAGCAGTTTACTAGCGGGAGAAGGGAATGAGCAGTTCTTC. Translation: CASSLLAGEGNEQFF.

This chain uses TRBV30 with TRBJ2-5, with 7 bases aligning to TRBD1. CDR1 and CDR2 from the germline V gene are GTSNPN and SVGIG (reference sequence). This CDR3 region has 15 residues. Losses at the gene ends were 0 bases for V and 2 bases for J; bases not matched to a gene: 6. DNA of the CDR3: TGTGCCTGGAGTGTAGTAGGGGGCCTGCAAGAGACCCAGTACTTC. The encoded protein is CAWSVVGGLQETQYF.

This rearrangement joins TRBV7-9 to TRBJ1-6; D possibly corresponds to TRBD1 (6 bases). The CDR3 consists of 15 residues. Germline V gives CDR1 SEHNR, CDR2 FQNEAQ (reference sequence). With 5 bases removed from V and 10 bases from J, the gap between germline ends came to 18 bases. The CDR3 loop reads CASSTGPVGASPLHF. The CDR3 DNA reads as TGTGCCAGCAGCACTGGGCCCGTGGGGGCATCACCCCTCCACTTT.